These 21 T cell receptor beta chains were sequenced from one sample in a study of control samples from healthy donors and cancer patients. Clones were read by immunoSEQ multiplex PCR, and TCRdb kept only the in-frame ones, dropping some. The data contain tens of thousands of clones, roughly 85% of them singletons. The material sequenced was PBMCs. The receptor set was obtained from a woman aged 50 to 65 with lung cancer.

The V and J genes are TRBV10-3 and TRBJ2-5; 11 positions agree with TRBD2. The CDR3 extends over 15 amino acids. V gave up 3 bases and J gave up 5 bases; unmatched junction bases: 5. The germline CDR1 and CDR2 sequences are ENHRY and SYGVKD. The CDR3 reads CAISEVAGGQETQYF. The CDR3 DNA follows: TGTGCCATCAGTGAAGTAGCGGGGGGGCAGGAGACCCAGTACTTC.

The rearrangement links TRBV5-3 to TRBJ1-1; TRBD1 matches at 10 bases. TRBV5-3 is classed as an ORF, of uncertain function. The CDR3 length is 16 residues. V was pared by 2 bases and J by 4 bases, with 8 bases of the junction left unmatched. DNA for the CDR3: TGTGCCAGAAGCTTTGCCGGGACAGGGGTAGGCACTGAAGCTTTCTTT. Translating it yields CARSFAGTGVGTEAFF.

This sequence joins TRBV19 and TRBJ2-2, with TRBD1 identical over 8 bases. Germline values: CDR1 LNHDA, CDR2 SQIVND (reference sequence). Trimming cost V 6 bases and J 6 bases; bases outside gene matches: 9. The CDR3 totals 15 residues. CDR3 sequence (DNA): TGTGCCAGTAGGACGGACAGGGATAAGCCCGGGGAGCTGTTTTTT. It encodes CASRTDRDKPGELFF.

This clone has only one observation. The genes are TRBV11-3 and TRBJ2-1; 14 bases map to TRBD2. J lost 7 bases, V lost 2 bases, and 10 bases had no gene match. Germline V gives CDR1 SGHNT, CDR2 YENEEA. The CDR3 is made up of 18 amino acids. CDR3 sequence reads: CASSLSGLAGGLRNEQFF. In nucleotides, the CDR3 is TGTGCCAGCAGCTTATCAGGACTAGCGGGGGGCCTTAGGAATGAGCAGTTCTTC. Using reference TRBV11-3 and TRBJ2-1 for the parts outside the CDR3, the full variable domain is EAGVVQSPRYKIIEKKQPVAFWCNPISGHNTLYWYLQNLGQGPELLIRYENEEAVDDSQLPKDRFSAERLKGVDSTLKIQPAELGDSAVYLCASSLSGLAGGLRNEQFFGPGTRLTVL.

The rearrangement links TRBV6-5 to TRBJ1-1; TRBD1 aligns across 7 bases. Germline lookup yields CDR1 MNHEY and CDR2 SVGAGI. The CDR3 contains 12 residues. J was trimmed by 1 base and V by 11 bases; bases with no gene match: 4. The DNA of the CDR3 is TGTGCCCTTGGGACAGCGAACACTGAAGCTTTCTTT. Residues: CALGTANTEAFF.

The chain links TRBV5-1 to TRBJ1-2, with unresolved D. This CDR3 comprises 15 residues. Per the germline V gene, CDR1 is SGHRS and CDR2 is YFSETQ. V lost 4 bases, J lost 5 bases, and 18 bases lay in between. The CDR3 nucleotides are TGCGCCAGCAGCGAAGTTGGATCCTTCAAGTATGGCTACACCTTC. This encodes CASSEVGSFKYGYTF. Together with reference TRBV5-1 and TRBJ1-2, the CDR3 gives the full variable domain: KAGVTQTPRYLIKTRGQQVTLSCSPISGHRSVSWYQQTPGQGLQFLFEYFSETQRNKGNFPGRFSGRQFSNSRSEMNVSTLELGDSALYLCASSEVGSFKYGYTFGSGTRLTVV.

V gene TRBV27 combines with J gene TRBJ2-1; D unclear. Germline V gene data show CDR1 as MNHEY and CDR2 as SMNVEV (reference sequence). The V and J ends lost 2 bases and 0 bases respectively, with 2 bases between them. The CDR3 is 13 amino acids. In DNA, the CDR3 is TGTGCCAGCAGTTTAAACTCCTACAATGAGCAGTTCTTC. As protein: CASSLNSYNEQFF.

The chain uses TRBV24-1 and TRBJ2-5; 7 nucleotides agree with TRBD1. Germline trimming cut 3 bases from V and 4 bases from J; bases unmatched to any gene: 7. This CDR3 contains 15 residues. CDR1 and CDR2 (germline): KGHDR, SFDVKD. CDR3: CATSDSTGVSETQYF. The CDR3 DNA sequence: TGTGCCACCAGTGATAGTACAGGGGTCTCAGAGACCCAGTACTTC.

The rearrangement links TRBV5-4 to TRBJ1-4; no clear D. CDR1 SGHNT and CDR2 YYREEE come from the germline V gene (reference sequence). The CDR3 sequence is 14 residues long. The germline V and J ends were trimmed by 3 bases and 5 bases, with 11 bases remaining between them. In DNA, the CDR3 is TGTGCCAGCAGCTCCGGACTGGAAAATGAAAAACTGTTTTTT. The encoded protein is CASSSGLENEKLFF. The whole variable domain, remainder taken from reference TRBV5-4 and TRBJ1-4, is ETGVTQSPTHLIKTRGQQVTLRCSSQSGHNTVSWYQQALGQGPQFIFQYYREEENGRGNFPPRFSGLQFPNYSSELNVNALELDDSALYLCASSSGLENEKLFFGSGTQLSVL.

This chain links TRBV3-1 (or the pseudogene TRBV3-2) with TRBJ2-1; 9 nucleotides agree with TRBD1. Trimming took 3 bases from V and 9 from J; bases not matched to a gene: 9. The germline CDR1 and CDR2 sequences are LGHDT and YNNKEL (reference sequence). This CDR3 comprises 15 residues. CDR3: CASSQLRTGDVEQFF. In nucleotides, the CDR3 is TGTGCCAGCAGCCAGCTTAGGACAGGGGACGTTGAGCAGTTCTTC.

This chain uses TRBV30 with TRBJ1-5; D unclear. This CDR3 has 14 amino acids. V dropped 0 bases and J dropped 0 bases, with 6 bases sitting between them. CDR1 and CDR2 from the germline V gene are GTSNPN and SVGIG (reference sequence). The CDR3 loop reads CAWSVGYSNQPQHF. CDR3 nucleotides: TGTGCCTGGAGTGTAGGGTATAGCAATCAGCCCCAGCATTTT.

The chain joins TRBV4-3 to TRBJ1-5, with 8 bases matching TRBD1. Per the germline V gene, CDR1 is LGHNA and CDR2 is YSLEER. V lost 1 base to trimming and J lost 5 bases; unmatched junction nucleotides: 1. The CDR3 consists of 14 residues. The CDR3 is CASSQAQGDQPQHF. The CDR3 nucleotides read TGCGCCAGCAGCCAAGCACAGGGGGATCAGCCCCAGCATTTT.

A single count supports this clone. The chain has TRBV6-5 and TRBJ1-1; tentative D call: TRBD1 (5 bases). CDR3 size: 12 residues. The germline gives CDR1 MNHEY, CDR2 SVGAGI. V was trimmed by 7 bases and J by 5 bases, leaving 11 bases between them. CDR3 coding DNA: TGTGCCAGCACCAATAGGGGAACTGAAGCTTTCTTT. This codes for CASTNRGTEAFF.

The V and J genes are TRBV28 and TRBJ1-6, with 7 bases identical to TRBD1. Germline CDR1 reads MDHEN; CDR2 reads SYDVKM. V lost 1 base, J lost 10 bases, and 7 bases stayed unmatched. CDR3 length: 15 residues. The CDR3 DNA sequence: TGTGCCAGCAGTTTATCAGGGAGGGGGCACTCACCCCTCCACTTT. Translated, it gives CASSLSGRGHSPLHF.

The rearrangement joins TRBV6-2 or TRBV6-3 to TRBJ2-3; possible D gene TRBD2, 7 bases. This CDR3 spans 14 amino acids. The V end was cut by 4 bases, the J end by 6 bases, with 14 bases between. Germline CDR1 is MNHEY and CDR2 is SVGEGT. CDR3: CASSSLRGADTQYF. CDR3 coding DNA: TGTGCCAGCAGTTCGTTACGGGGGGCGGATACGCAGTATTTT.

The V gene is TRBV13, the J gene TRBJ2-7; TRBD1 is a possible D gene (5 bases). Germline V gene sequence: CDR1 PRHDT, CDR2 FYEKMQ (reference sequence). The CDR3 has 14 residues. Trimming pared 5 bases from V and 6 bases from J, leaving 17 bases between. The CDR3 DNA sequence: TGTGCCAGCAGCCTACGACAGAATCTGGGCGAGCAGTACTTC. This translates into CASSLRQNLGEQYF. Full variable domain (missing parts from reference TRBV13 and TRBJ2-7): AAGVIQSPRHLIKEKRETATLKCYPIPRHDTVYWYQQGPGQDPQFLISFYEKMQSDKGSIPDRFSAQQFSDYHSELNMSSLELGDSALYFCASSLRQNLGEQYFGPGTRLTVT.

The chain recombines TRBV4-1 with TRBJ2-7; 9 nucleotides align to TRBD1. The trim removed 4 bases at V and 2 bases at J, leaving 9 bases unmatched. From germline, CDR1 is MGHRA and CDR2 YSYEKL. The CDR3 extends over 16 amino acids. For the CDR3, the DNA is TGCGCCAGCAGCCCCGGGGGGACAGGGTTAACCTACGAGCAGTACTTC. Protein sequence: CASSPGGTGLTYEQYF.

For the CDR3, the DNA is TGTGCCAGCAGCCACCGACCGGGACAGGGGATCGAAGCTTTCTTT. Translation: CASSHRPGQGIEAFF. The chain has TRBV3-1 (or the pseudogene TRBV3-2) and TRBJ1-1; TRBD1 agrees at 10 bases. Germline CDR1 and CDR2: LGHDT and YNNKEL (reference sequence). The CDR3 is 15 amino acids. Trimming removed 3 bases from V and 8 bases from J; junction bases left unmatched: 9.

J is TRBJ2-6 and V is TRBV2, with D hard to call. Trimming shortened V by 3 bases and J by 4 bases, and 7 bases separated the two germline ends. The CDR3 has 14 amino acids. Germline CDR1 reads SNHLY; CDR2 reads FYNNEI. Here the CDR3 reads CASSEAAGANVLTF. As DNA, the CDR3 is TGTGCCAGCAGTGAGGCGGCGGGGGCCAACGTCCTGACTTTC.

V usage is TRBV19 and J usage is TRBJ2-5, with 9 bases that match TRBD1. Germline CDR1 LNHDA, CDR2 SQIVND (reference sequence). The ends lost 5 bases at V and 4 bases at J; junction bases unmatched: 5. This CDR3 has 14 residues. The CDR3 region is CASSLQTGGETQYF. CDR3 in DNA: TGTGCCAGTAGTCTCCAGACAGGGGGAGAGACCCAGTACTTC. Looking up the rest from reference TRBV19 and TRBJ2-5 gives the full variable domain: DGGITQSPKYLFRKEGQNVTLSCEQNLNHDAMYWYRQDPGQGLRLIYYSQIVNDFQKGDIAEGYSVSREKKESFPLTVTSAQKNPTAFYLCASSLQTGGETQYFGPGTRLLVL.

V is TRBV5-1 and J is TRBJ2-2, with 7 bases matching TRBD1. This CDR3 contains 15 residues. Germline V gene data show CDR1 as SGHRS and CDR2 as YFSETQ. Unmatched junction bases numbered 6, after V lost 0 bases and J lost 7 bases. The CDR3 loop reads CASSLADRENGELFF. CDR3 in DNA: TGCGCCAGCAGCTTGGCCGACAGGGAAAACGGGGAGCTGTTTTTT.